The T cell receptor beta chain under discussion was sequenced for a study of blood T cell repertoires in COVID-19. Trimming shortened V by 6 bases and J by 4 bases, and 18 bases separated the two germline ends. This CDR3 region has 16 residues. Germline CDR1 and CDR2: MNHEY and SMNVEV (reference sequence). Measured with immunoSEQ multiplex PCR; TCRdb has only the in-frame clones, and not every one. The sample has 250,000 to 300,000 clones; about 90% are singletons. This clone was seen more than once but under ten times. This receptor was identified in a woman aged 50 to 60 who had recovered from COVID-19. The chain joins TRBV27 to TRBJ2-2; tentative D call: TRBD1 (5 bases). The sequencing input was peripheral blood. The CDR3 sequence is CASSPWARQPTGELFF. CDR3 DNA sequence: TGTGCCAGCAGCCCTTGGGCGAGACAGCCCACCGGGGAGCTGTTTTTT.